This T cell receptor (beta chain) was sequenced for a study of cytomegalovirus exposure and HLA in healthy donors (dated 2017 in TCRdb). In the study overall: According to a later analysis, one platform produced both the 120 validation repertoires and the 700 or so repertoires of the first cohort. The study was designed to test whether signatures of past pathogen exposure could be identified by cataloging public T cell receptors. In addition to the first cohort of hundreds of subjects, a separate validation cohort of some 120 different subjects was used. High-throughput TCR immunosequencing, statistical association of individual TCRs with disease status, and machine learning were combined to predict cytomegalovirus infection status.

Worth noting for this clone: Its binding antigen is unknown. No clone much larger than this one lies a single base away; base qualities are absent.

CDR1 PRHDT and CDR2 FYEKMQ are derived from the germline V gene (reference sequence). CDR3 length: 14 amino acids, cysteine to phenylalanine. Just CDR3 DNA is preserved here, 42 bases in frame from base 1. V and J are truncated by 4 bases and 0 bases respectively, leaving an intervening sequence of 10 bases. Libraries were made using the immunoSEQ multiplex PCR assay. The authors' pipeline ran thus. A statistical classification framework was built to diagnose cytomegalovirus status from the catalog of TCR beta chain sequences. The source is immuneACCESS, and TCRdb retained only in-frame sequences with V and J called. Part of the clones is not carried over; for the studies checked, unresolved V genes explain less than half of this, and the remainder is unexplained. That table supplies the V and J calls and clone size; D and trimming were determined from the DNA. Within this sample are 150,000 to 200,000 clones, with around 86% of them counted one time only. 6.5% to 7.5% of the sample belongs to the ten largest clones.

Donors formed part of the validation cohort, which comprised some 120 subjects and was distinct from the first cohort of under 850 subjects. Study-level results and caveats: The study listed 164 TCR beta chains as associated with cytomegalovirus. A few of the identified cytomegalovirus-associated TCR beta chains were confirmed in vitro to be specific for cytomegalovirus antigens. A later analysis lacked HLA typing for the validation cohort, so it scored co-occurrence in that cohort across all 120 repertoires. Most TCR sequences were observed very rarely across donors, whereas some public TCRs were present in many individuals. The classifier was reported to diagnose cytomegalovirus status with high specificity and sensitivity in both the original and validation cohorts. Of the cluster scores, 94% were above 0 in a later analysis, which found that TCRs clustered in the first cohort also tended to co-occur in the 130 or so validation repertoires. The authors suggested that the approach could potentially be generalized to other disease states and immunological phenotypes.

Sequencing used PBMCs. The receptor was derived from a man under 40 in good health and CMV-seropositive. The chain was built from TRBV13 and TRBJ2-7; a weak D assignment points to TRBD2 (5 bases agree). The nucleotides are TGTGCCAGCAGCTCCAGACGGGGCTCCTACGAGCAGTACTTC. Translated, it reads CASSSRRGSYEQYF. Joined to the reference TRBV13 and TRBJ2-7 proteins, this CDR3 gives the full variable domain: AAGVIQSPRHLIKEKRETATLKCYPIPRHDTVYWYQQGPGQDPQFLISFYEKMQSDKGSIPDRFSAQQFSDYHSELNMSSLELGDSALYFCASSSRRGSYEQYFGPGTRLTVT.